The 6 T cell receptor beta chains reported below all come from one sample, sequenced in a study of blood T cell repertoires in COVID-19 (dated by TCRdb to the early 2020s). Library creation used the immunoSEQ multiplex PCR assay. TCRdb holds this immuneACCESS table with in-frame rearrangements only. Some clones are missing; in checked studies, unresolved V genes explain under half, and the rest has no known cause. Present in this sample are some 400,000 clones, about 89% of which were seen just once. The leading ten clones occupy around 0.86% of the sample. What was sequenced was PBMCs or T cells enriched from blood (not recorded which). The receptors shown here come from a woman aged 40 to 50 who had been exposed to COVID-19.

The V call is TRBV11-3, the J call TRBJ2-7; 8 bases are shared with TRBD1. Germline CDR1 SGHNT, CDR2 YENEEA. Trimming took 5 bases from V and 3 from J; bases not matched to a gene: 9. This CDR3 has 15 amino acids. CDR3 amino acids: CASSPRDRGDYEQYF. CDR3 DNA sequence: TGTGCCAGCAGCCCCAGAGACAGGGGAGACTACGAGCAGTACTTC.

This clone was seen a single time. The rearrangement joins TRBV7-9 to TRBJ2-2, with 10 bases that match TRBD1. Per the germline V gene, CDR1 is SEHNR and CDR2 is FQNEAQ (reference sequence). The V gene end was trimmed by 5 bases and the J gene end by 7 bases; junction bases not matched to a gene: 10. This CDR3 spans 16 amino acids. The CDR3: CASSPQTGGGNGELFF. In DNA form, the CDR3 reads TGTGCCAGCAGCCCCCAGACAGGGGGCGGGAACGGGGAGCTGTTTTTT.

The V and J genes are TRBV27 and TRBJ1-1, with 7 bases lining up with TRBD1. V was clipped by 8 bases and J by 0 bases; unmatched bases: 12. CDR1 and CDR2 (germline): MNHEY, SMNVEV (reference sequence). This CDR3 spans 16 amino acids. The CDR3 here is CASRTGTAFLNTEAFF. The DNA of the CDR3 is TGTGCCAGCCGAACCGGGACAGCGTTCTTGAACACTGAAGCTTTCTTT.

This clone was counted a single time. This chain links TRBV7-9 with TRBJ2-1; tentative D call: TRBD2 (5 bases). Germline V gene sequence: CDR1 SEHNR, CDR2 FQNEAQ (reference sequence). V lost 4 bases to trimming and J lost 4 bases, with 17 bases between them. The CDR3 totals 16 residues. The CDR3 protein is CASSSRGAGLYNEQFF. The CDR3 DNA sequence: TGTGCCAGCAGCTCAAGAGGCGCTGGACTTTACAATGAGCAGTTCTTC.

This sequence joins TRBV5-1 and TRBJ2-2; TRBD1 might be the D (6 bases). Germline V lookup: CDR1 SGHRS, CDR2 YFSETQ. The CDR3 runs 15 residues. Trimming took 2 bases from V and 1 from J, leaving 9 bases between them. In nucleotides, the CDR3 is TGCGCCAGCAGCTTAGGACAGCTGAACACCGGGGAGCTGTTTTTT. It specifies CASSLGQLNTGELFF.

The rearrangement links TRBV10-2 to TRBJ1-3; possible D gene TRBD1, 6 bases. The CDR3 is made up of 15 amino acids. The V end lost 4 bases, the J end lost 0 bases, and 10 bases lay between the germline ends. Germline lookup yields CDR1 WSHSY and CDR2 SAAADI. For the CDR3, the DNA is TGCGCCAGCAGTGGGACAGCCAGCTCTGGAAACACCATATATTTT. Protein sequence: CASSGTASSGNTIYF.